A single sample is the source of the 29 T cell receptor beta chains below, sequenced in a study of CD8+ T cells in alopecia areata. Once RNA had been extracted, it was reverse transcribed into cDNA to act as the sequencing template. This table comes from immunoSEQ multiplex PCR, and its TCRdb copy is limited to in-frame clones, with some not included. Among more than 200,000 clones listed, approximately 40% were seen once. Treatment noted: oral pan-JAK inhibitor, 5-10 mg twice daily. The sample consisted of CD4+ T cells sorted from blood, taken around week 37, from a patient treated with tofacitinib. All receptors come from a human donor with alopecia areata.

This chain uses TRBV30 with TRBJ2-7; D gene unclear. The V gene's germline CDR1 is GTSNPN and CDR2 SVGIG (reference sequence). This CDR3 is 12 amino acids long. V was clipped by 0 bases and J by 5 bases, with 8 bases between them. The CDR3 spells CAWSVGQDEQYF. CDR3 nucleotides: TGTGCCTGGAGTGTCGGGCAGGACGAGCAGTACTTC.

V is TRBV5-4 and J is TRBJ2-4; TRBD1 might be the D (5 bases). Looked up from germline, CDR1 is SGHNT and CDR2 is YYREEE (reference sequence). This CDR3 region has 12 residues. The V gene lost 4 bases and the J gene lost 9 bases, with 11 bases spanning the gap. DNA for the CDR3: TGTGCCAGCAGCCTACCCCAGGGCATTCAGTACTTC. Translating gives CASSLPQGIQYF.

V usage is TRBV28 and J usage is TRBJ1-2, with D unclear. The CDR3 contains 13 residues. V lost 2 bases, J lost 2 bases, and 6 bases lay in between. The germline CDR1 and CDR2 sequences are MDHEN and SYDVKM. CDR3 bases: TGTGCCAGCAGTTTAGCGGGGAACTATGGCTACACCTTC. Translation: CASSLAGNYGYTF.

This clone was observed a few times. This CDR3 is CASRSYNSPLHF. Written as DNA, the CDR3 is TGTGCCAGCCGCTCCTATAATTCACCCCTCCACTTT. The chain couples TRBV27 to TRBJ1-6; unclear D gene. V dropped 8 bases and J dropped 0 bases, with 2 bases sitting between them. The CDR3 consists of 12 residues. Germline CDR1 is MNHEY and CDR2 is SMNVEV (reference sequence).

J is TRBJ2-3 and V is TRBV29-1; D remains ambiguous. The CDR3 has 10 residues. V was clipped by 4 bases and J by 4 bases, with 3 bases between them. Looked up from germline, CDR1 is SQVTM and CDR2 is ANQGSEA. CDR3 residues: CSVVSDTQYF. CDR3 nucleotide sequence: TGCAGCGTTGTATCAGATACGCAGTATTTT.

This chain connects TRBV29-1 to TRBJ1-1; no clear D gene. The germline V gene encodes CDR1 SQVTM and CDR2 ANQGSEA. This CDR3 region has 12 residues. V lost 1 base, J lost 9 bases, and 12 bases lay in between. The CDR3 reads CSVEGANPQAFF. Here the CDR3 DNA reads TGCAGCGTTGAAGGAGCCAATCCTCAAGCTTTCTTT.

This clone was recorded a few times. The chain combines TRBV6-1 with TRBJ1-5; a weak D match, TRBD1 (5 bases). The V end was cut by 1 base, the J end by 4 bases, with 8 bases between. From germline, CDR1 is MNHNS and CDR2 SASEGT. CDR3 size: 14 residues. The CDR3 nucleotides are TGTGCCAGCAGTGAAGTCCGGGGGAATCAGCCCCAGCATTTT. Translating gives CASSEVRGNQPQHF.

The chain has TRBV28 and TRBJ2-3; D is ambiguous. Trimming took 6 bases from V and 7 from J, leaving 14 bases between them. The V gene's germline CDR1 is MDHEN and CDR2 SYDVKM. The CDR3 loop spans 13 amino acids. CDR3 DNA sequence: TGTGCCAGCAGCACCCCCCCTGCTCATACGCAGTATTTT. Translated: CASSTPPAHTQYF.

CDR3 in amino acids: CASTQGASGSLNEQFF. In DNA, the CDR3 is TGTGCCAGCACCCAGGGGGCTAGCGGGAGCCTCAATGAGCAGTTCTTC. The V call is TRBV9, the J call TRBJ2-1; the match to TRBD2 covers 10 bases. The CDR3 contains 16 residues. J lost 6 bases, V lost 6 bases, and 12 bases had no gene match. Germline loops: CDR1 SGDLS, CDR2 YYNGEE. Using reference TRBV9 and TRBJ2-1 for the parts outside the CDR3, the full variable domain is DSGVTQTPKHLITATGQRVTLRCSPRSGDLSVYWYQQSLDQGLQFLIQYYNGEERAKGNILERFSAQQFPDLHSELNLSSLELGDSALYFCASTQGASGSLNEQFFGPGTRLTVL.

V gene TRBV30 combines with J gene TRBJ2-1; TRBD2 matches 7 bases. Germline V gene sequence: CDR1 GTSNPN, CDR2 SVGIG (reference sequence). J was trimmed by 2 bases and V by 0 bases; bases with no gene match: 7. There are 16 residues in the CDR3. The CDR3 region has the DNA TGTGCCTGGAGTGTACTCTGGCTAGCGGCCTACAATGAGCAGTTCTTC. It translates to CAWSVLWLAAYNEQFF.

The genes are TRBV30 and TRBJ2-1, with 10 bases lining up with TRBD2. Trimming took 2 bases from V and 7 from J; bases not matched to a gene: 5. Germline assignment: CDR1 GTSNPN and CDR2 SVGIG (reference sequence). The CDR3 contains 14 residues. The CDR3 region has the DNA TGTGCCTGGAGTCATGGGACTAGCGAGAATGAGCAGTTCTTC. Its translation: CAWSHGTSENEQFF.

This clone was seen more than once but under ten times. J is TRBJ1-2 and V is TRBV29-1; tentatively, D is TRBD1 (5 bases). CDR3 length: 11 residues. Between the trimmed V and J ends, which lost 6 bases and 6 bases, there was a span of 11 bases. Germline V lookup: CDR1 SQVTM, CDR2 ANQGSEA. CDR3 region: CSVLSGNGYTF. CDR3 sequence (DNA): TGCAGCGTACTTTCAGGGAATGGCTACACCTTC.

The rearrangement uses TRBV7-6 and TRBJ2-7; 9 bases map to TRBD1. The CDR3 sequence is 19 residues long. V shed 4 bases and J 2 bases; nucleotides not matched to a gene: 18. CDR1 SGHVS and CDR2 FNYEAQ come from the germline V gene. CDR3 loop: CASSSGGTGYGHSTYEQYF. CDR3 DNA: TGTGCCAGCAGCTCGGGCGGGACAGGGTACGGCCATTCTACCTACGAGCAGTACTTC.

This rearrangement joins TRBV29-1 to TRBJ1-2; TRBD1 matches at 8 bases. J lost 6 bases, V lost 7 bases, and 10 bases had no gene match. The CDR3 is made up of 13 amino acids. The germline gives CDR1 SQVTM, CDR2 ANQGSEA. The CDR3 nucleotides read TGCAGCGGGCGGACAGGGAGTTGGGATGGCTACACCTTC. This sequence encodes CSGRTGSWDGYTF.

CDR3 coding DNA: TGTGCCAGCAGCCTCGGACGGGCCAATACGCAGTATTTT. This encodes CASSLGRANTQYF. V and J are TRBV4-2 and TRBJ2-3, with D hard to call. CDR1 is LGHNA, CDR2 YNFKEQ, per germline. Deletions cut 4 bases from V and 7 bases from J, with 12 bases between. The CDR3 consists of 13 residues.

The genes are TRBV30 and TRBJ1-6; TRBD1 agrees at 7 bases. After removal of 2 bases from V and 11 bases from J, the junction contained 9 bases not matched to a gene. The CDR3 sequence is 14 residues long. The germline CDR1 and CDR2 sequences are GTSNPN and SVGIG (reference sequence). The CDR3, as DNA: TGTGCCTGGAGTAGGGGGACAGAGCGAACACCCCTCCACTTT. It encodes CAWSRGTERTPLHF. Supplemented by reference TRBV30 and TRBJ1-6, the full variable domain reads SQTIHQWPATLVQPVGSPLSLECTVEGTSNPNLYWYRQAAGRGLQLLFYSVGIGQISSEVPQNLSASRPQDRQFILSSKKLLLSDSGFYLCAWSRGTERTPLHFGNGTRLTVT.

The chain combines TRBV29-1 with TRBJ2-3; TRBD2 aligns across 12 bases. With 4 bases clipped from V and 4 bases from J, the junction kept 0 bases outside the gene matches. Germline V gene data show CDR1 as SQVTM and CDR2 as ANQGSEA. The CDR3 is made up of 13 amino acids. The CDR3 DNA sequence: TGCAGCGTTGCTAGCGGGAGGGCAGATACGCAGTATTTT. It encodes CSVASGRADTQYF.

The genes are TRBV5-4 and TRBJ2-1; D gene unclear. Germline CDR1 is SGHNT and CDR2 is YYREEE (reference sequence). V gave up 4 bases and J gave up 8 bases, with 10 bases separating them. There are 12 residues in the CDR3. The CDR3 DNA sequence: TGTGCCAGCAGCCCTAGATCGGATGAGCAGTTCTTC. It codes for CASSPRSDEQFF.

The rearrangement uses TRBV29-1 and TRBJ2-5; D is perhaps TRBD2 (6 bases). V shed 6 bases and J shed 5 bases, with 13 bases lying between them. This CDR3 region has 12 residues. CDR1 is SQVTM and CDR2 is ANQGSEA in the germline V gene. The CDR3 here is CSVQTRSETQYF. In nucleotides, the CDR3 is TGCAGCGTGCAGACTAGGTCGGAGACCCAGTACTTC.

This chain links TRBV6-5 with TRBJ2-1; TRBD2 matches at 11 bases. V dropped 7 bases and J dropped 9; count of bases not matched to a gene: 8. Germline loops: CDR1 MNHEY, CDR2 SVGAGI. The CDR3 length is 14 residues. CDR3 sequence reads: CASTLSGRAGEQFF. The CDR3 nucleotides read TGTGCCAGCACCCTTAGCGGGAGGGCCGGTGAGCAGTTCTTC.

This rearrangement joins TRBV25-1 to TRBJ1-1; no clear D. Germline-derived CDR1 and CDR2 are MGHDK and SYGVNS. The length of the CDR3 is 11 residues. Trimming took 1 base from V and 8 from J, leaving 5 bases between them. The CDR3 region is CASSEWAEAFF. The CDR3, as DNA: TGTGCCAGCAGTGAATGGGCAGAAGCTTTCTTT.

This rearrangement joins TRBV30 to TRBJ2-7; D is uncertain. Germline CDR1 reads GTSNPN; CDR2 reads SVGIG (reference sequence). Trimming left V 7 bases short and J 2 bases short, with 15 bases between. The CDR3 loop spans 13 amino acids. The CDR3 sequence: CASFQAPAYEQYF. The CDR3, as DNA: TGTGCCTCCTTCCAGGCACCTGCCTACGAGCAGTACTTC.

This clone was counted only a few times. The J gene is TRBJ1-2, the V gene TRBV2; the D gene is possibly TRBD1 (6 bases). V gave up 8 bases and J gave up 9 bases, with 13 bases separating them. Germline loops: CDR1 SNHLY, CDR2 FYNNEI. There are 11 residues in the CDR3. In nucleotides, the CDR3 is TGTGCCAGCGTACAGGGAGGCAGCTACACCTTC. Translated: CASVQGGSYTF.

The V call is TRBV2, the J call TRBJ1-2; TRBD1 aligns across 10 bases. V lost 6 bases and J lost 7; bases outside the gene matches: 5. Germline assignment: CDR1 SNHLY and CDR2 FYNNEI. The CDR3 is 13 residues long. The CDR3 protein is CASRRQGASGYTF. CDR3 coding DNA: TGTGCCAGCAGGCGACAGGGGGCGAGTGGCTACACCTTC.

V usage is TRBV2 and J usage is TRBJ1-1; D is unresolved. Looked up from germline, CDR1 is SNHLY and CDR2 is FYNNEI. The V gene lost 6 bases and the J gene lost 1 base, with 9 bases spanning the gap. The CDR3 length is 13 residues. The CDR3 protein is CASREQGNTEAFF. CDR3 nucleotides: TGTGCCAGCAGGGAACAAGGGAACACTGAAGCTTTCTTT.

This clone was seen more than once but under ten times. The genes are TRBV6-5 and TRBJ1-2; weak D call: TRBD1 (5 bases). CDR1 is MNHEY and CDR2 is SVGAGI in the germline V gene. This CDR3 is built from 15 residues. Trimming stripped 5 bases from V and 8 bases from J, with 21 bases between. In DNA, the CDR3 is TGTGCCAGCAGTCCCCCCGGGACCTCGGGTGGAGGCTACACCTTC. Protein: CASSPPGTSGGGYTF.

The V call is TRBV11-3, the J call TRBJ1-1; D gene uncertain. The ends were cut back, 2 bases at V and 5 bases at J, with 9 bases in the middle. Germline V gene sequence: CDR1 SGHNT, CDR2 YENEEA. CDR3 length: 13 residues. CDR3 sequence: CASSLKVGTEAFF. Written as DNA, the CDR3 is TGTGCCAGCAGCTTAAAGGTGGGAACTGAAGCTTTCTTT.

As DNA, the CDR3 is TGTGCCAGCAGCCCTTGGACAGGGCTGGGCTACACCTTC. Protein: CASSPWTGLGYTF. The chain has TRBV14 and TRBJ1-2; 8 nucleotides align to TRBD1. The CDR3 is made up of 13 amino acids. The ends lost 4 bases at V and 8 bases at J; junction bases unmatched: 6. Germline CDR1 is SGHDN and CDR2 is FVKESK.

The table lists this clone with a few counts. The chain carries TRBV29-1 and TRBJ2-5; 7 bases are a match to TRBD2. The germline gives CDR1 SQVTM, CDR2 ANQGSEA. The CDR3 loop spans 13 amino acids. With 7 bases clipped from V and 4 bases from J, the junction kept 9 bases outside the gene matches. Here the CDR3 DNA reads TGCAGCGCCGGCTGGGGGGGGAGAGAGACCCAGTACTTC. Protein product: CSAGWGGRETQYF.